This T cell receptor beta chain was profiled in a study of OX40 agonist ivuxolimab in advanced cancers. Produced via immunoSEQ multiplex PCR; TCRdb's table is partial and in-frame only. The sample lists over 55,000 clones; 84% were seen once. People who had autoimmune disease history or systemic immunosuppression were excluded. This CDR3 is 11 amino acids long. CDR1 SGHKS and CDR2 YYEKEE come from the germline V gene (reference sequence). Losses at the gene ends were 3 bases for V and 9 bases for J; bases not matched to a gene: 3. This clone was recorded only once. The sequencing used CD4+ or CD8+ T cells sorted from blood, collected in a trial of the OX40 agonist ivuxolimab. This TCR was recovered from an adult with an advanced solid tumor such as melanoma, head and neck, liver or kidney cancer. The chain uses TRBV5-5 and TRBJ2-7, with 7 bases fitting TRBD1. The CDR3 is CASSWDSSQYF. In DNA form, the CDR3 reads TGTGCCAGCAGCTGGGACAGTTCGCAGTACTTC. Variable domain in full (rest from reference TRBV5-5 and TRBJ2-7): DAGVTQSPTHLIKTRGQQVTLRCSPISGHKSVSWYQQVLGQGPQFIFQYYEKEERGRGNFPDRFSARQFPNYSSELNVNALLLGDSALYLCASSWDSSQYFGPGTRLTVT.